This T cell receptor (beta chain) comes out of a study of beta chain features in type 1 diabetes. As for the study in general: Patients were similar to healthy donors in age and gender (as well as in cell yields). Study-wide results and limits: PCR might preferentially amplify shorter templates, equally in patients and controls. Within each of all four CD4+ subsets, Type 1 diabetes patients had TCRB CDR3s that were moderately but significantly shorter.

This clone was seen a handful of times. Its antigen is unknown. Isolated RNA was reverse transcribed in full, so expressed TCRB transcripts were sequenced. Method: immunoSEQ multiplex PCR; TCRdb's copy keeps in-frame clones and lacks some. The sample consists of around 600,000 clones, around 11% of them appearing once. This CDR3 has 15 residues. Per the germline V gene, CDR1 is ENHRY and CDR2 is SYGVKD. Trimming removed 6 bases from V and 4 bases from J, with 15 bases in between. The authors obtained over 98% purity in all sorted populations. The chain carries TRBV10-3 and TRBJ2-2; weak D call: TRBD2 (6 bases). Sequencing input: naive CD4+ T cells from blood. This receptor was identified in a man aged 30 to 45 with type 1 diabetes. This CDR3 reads CAIRSTSMGTGELFF. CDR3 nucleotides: TGTGCCATCAGATCGACTAGTATGGGCACCGGGGAGCTGTTTTTT.